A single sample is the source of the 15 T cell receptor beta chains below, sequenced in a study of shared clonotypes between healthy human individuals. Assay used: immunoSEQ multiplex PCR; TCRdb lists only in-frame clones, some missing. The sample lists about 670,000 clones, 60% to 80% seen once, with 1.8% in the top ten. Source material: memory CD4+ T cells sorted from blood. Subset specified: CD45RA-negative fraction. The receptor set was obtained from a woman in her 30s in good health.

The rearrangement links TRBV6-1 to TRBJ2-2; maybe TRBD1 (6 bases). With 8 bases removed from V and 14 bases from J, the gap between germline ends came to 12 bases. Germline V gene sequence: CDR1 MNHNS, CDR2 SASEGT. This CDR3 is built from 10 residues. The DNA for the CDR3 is TGTGCCAGCGGGGGCCCAGACCTGTTTTTT. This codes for CASGGPDLFF.

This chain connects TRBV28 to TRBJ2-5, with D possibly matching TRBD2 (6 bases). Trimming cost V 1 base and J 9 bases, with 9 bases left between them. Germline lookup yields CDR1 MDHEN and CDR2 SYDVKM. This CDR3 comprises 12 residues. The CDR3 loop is CASSLSWGAQYF. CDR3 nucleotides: TGTGCCAGCAGTTTATCATGGGGGGCCCAGTACTTC.

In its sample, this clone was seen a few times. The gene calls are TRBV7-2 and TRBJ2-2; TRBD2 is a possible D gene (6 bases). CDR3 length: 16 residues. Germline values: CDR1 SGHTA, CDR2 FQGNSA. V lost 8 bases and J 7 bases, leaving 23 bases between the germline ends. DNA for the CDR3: TGTGCCAGCGTACGCCGCGCGGGAAGGGGAGGCGGGGAGCTGTTTTTT. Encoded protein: CASVRRAGRGGGELFF.

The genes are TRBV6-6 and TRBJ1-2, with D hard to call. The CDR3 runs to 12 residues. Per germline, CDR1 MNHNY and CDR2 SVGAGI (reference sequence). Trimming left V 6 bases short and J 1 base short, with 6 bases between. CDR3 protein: CASRPYNYGYTF. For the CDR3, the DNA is TGTGCCAGCAGGCCTTATAACTATGGCTACACCTTC.

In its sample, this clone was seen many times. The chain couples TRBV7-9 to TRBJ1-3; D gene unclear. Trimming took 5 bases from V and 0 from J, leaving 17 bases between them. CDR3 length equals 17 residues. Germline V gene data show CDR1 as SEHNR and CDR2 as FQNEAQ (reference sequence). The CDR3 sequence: CASSQQDAQFSGNTIYF. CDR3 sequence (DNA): TGTGCCAGCAGCCAGCAGGACGCCCAATTCTCTGGAAACACCATATATTTT.

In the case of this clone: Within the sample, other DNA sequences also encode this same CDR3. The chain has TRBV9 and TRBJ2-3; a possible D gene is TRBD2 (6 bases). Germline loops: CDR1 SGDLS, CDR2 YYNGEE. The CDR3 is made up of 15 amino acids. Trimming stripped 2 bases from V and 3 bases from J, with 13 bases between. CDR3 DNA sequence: TGTGCCAGCAGCGTGGACGGGAGAGGGACAGATACGCAGTATTTT. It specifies CASSVDGRGTDTQYF.

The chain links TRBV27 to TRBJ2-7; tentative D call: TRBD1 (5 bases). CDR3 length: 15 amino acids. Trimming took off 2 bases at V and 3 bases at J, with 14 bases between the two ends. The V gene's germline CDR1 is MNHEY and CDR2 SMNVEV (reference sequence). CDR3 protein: CASSLRQGMGYEQYF. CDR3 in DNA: TGTGCCAGCAGTTTACGGCAGGGAATGGGCTACGAGCAGTACTTC.

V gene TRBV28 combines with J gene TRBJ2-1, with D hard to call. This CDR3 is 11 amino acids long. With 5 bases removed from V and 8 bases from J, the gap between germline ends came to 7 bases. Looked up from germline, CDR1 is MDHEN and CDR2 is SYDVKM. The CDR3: CASSVRDEQFF. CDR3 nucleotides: TGTGCCAGCAGTGTCCGGGATGAGCAGTTCTTC. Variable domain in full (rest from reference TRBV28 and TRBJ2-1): DVKVTQSSRYLVKRTGEKVFLECVQDMDHENMFWYRQDPGLGLRLIYFSYDVKMKEKGDIPEGYSVSREKKERFSLILESASTNQTSMYLCASSVRDEQFFGPGTRLTVL.

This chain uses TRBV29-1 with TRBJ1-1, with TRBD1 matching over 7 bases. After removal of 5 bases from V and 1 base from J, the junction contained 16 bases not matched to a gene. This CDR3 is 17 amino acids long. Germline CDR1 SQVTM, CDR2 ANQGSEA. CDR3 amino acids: CSVRSNRGGKGNTEAFF. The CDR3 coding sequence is TGCAGCGTTCGATCAAACAGGGGAGGGAAGGGGAACACTGAAGCTTTCTTT. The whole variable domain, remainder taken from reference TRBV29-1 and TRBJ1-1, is SAVISQKPSRDICQRGTSLTIQCQVDSQVTMMFWYRQQPGQSLTLIATANQGSEATYESGFVIDKFPISRPNLTFSTLTVSNMSPEDSSIYLCSVRSNRGGKGNTEAFFGQGTRLTVV.

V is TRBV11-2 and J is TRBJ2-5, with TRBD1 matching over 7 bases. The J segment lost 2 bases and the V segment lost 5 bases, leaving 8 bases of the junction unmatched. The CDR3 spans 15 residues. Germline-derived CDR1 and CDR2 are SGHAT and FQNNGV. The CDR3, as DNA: TGTGCCAGCAGCCGGACCGGGACAGATCAAGAGACCCAGTACTTC. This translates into CASSRTGTDQETQYF. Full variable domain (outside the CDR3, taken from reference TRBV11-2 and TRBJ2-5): EAGVAQSPRYKIIEKRQSVAFWCNPISGHATLYWYQQILGQGPKLLIQFQNNGVVDDSQLPKDRFSAERLKGVDSTLKIQPAKLEDSAVYLCASSRTGTDQETQYFGPGTRLLVL.

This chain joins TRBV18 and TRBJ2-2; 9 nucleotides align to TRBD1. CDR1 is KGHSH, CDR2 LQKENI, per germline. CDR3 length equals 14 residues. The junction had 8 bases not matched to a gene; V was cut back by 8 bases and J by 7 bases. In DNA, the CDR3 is TGTGCCAGCACCTCGACAGGGGGAATCGGGGAGCTGTTTTTT. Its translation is CASTSTGGIGELFF.

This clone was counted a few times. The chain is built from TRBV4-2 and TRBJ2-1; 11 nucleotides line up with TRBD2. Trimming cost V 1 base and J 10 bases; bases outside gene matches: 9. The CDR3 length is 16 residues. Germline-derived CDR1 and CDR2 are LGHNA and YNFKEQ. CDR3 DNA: TGTGCCAGCAGCCAAGTTATTAGCGGGAGGGCTCCGGAGCAGTTCTTC. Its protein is CASSQVISGRAPEQFF.

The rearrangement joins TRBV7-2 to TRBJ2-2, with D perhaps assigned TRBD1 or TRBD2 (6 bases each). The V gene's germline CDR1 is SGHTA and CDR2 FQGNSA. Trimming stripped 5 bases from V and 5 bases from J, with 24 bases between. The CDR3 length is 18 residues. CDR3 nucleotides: TGTGCCAGCAGCCCCCCCCGATGGGGGGCAAATTGGACCGGGGAGCTGTTTTTT. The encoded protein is CASSPPRWGANWTGELFF.

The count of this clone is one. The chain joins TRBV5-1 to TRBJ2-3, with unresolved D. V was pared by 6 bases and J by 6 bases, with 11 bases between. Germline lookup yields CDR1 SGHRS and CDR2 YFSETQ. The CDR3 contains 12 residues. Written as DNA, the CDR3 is TGCGCCAGCACCGAGTTCGGTGATACGCAGTATTTT. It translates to CASTEFGDTQYF. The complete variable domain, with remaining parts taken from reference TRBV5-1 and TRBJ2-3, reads KAGVTQTPRYLIKTRGQQVTLSCSPISGHRSVSWYQQTPGQGLQFLFEYFSETQRNKGNFPGRFSGRQFSNSRSEMNVSTLELGDSALYLCASTEFGDTQYFGPGTRLTVL.

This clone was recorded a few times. CDR3 bases: TGTGCCAGCAGTCGGGGGGGACTAGGTAGCGATGAGCAGTTCTTC. This codes for CASSRGGLGSDEQFF. The chain couples TRBV28 to TRBJ2-1; TRBD2 matches 8 bases. The CDR3 covers 15 residues. In germline, CDR1 is MDHEN, CDR2 SYDVKM. The junction had 11 bases not matched to a gene; V was cut back by 5 bases and J by 8 bases.